Following are 16 T cell receptor beta chains from one sample sequenced in a study of blood T cell repertoires in COVID-19. Here immunoSEQ multiplex PCR was the method, and the copy in TCRdb shows in-frame clones only, minus some. The data show hundreds of thousands of clones, about nine tenths seen once. The specimen sequenced was PBMCs or T cells enriched from blood (not recorded which). These receptors all come from a man between 60 and 75 years old who had recovered from COVID-19.

The chain couples TRBV27 to TRBJ2-3; 8 bases align to TRBD2. The germline V gene encodes CDR1 MNHEY and CDR2 SMNVEV (reference sequence). The CDR3 runs to 14 residues. V lost 6 bases and J lost 4; bases outside the gene matches: 6. The CDR3 DNA is TGTGCCAGCAGCGGACTAGCACCCCCAGATACGCAGTATTTT. This encodes CASSGLAPPDTQYF.

The chain employs TRBV6-5 and TRBJ1-2; no clear D. V lost 0 bases and J lost 6, with 17 bases in between. CDR3 size: 16 residues. Germline V gives CDR1 MNHEY, CDR2 SVGAGI. The CDR3 reads CASSYSRVGRRDGYTF. As DNA, the CDR3 is TGTGCCAGCAGTTACTCCCGGGTAGGACGGAGGGATGGCTACACCTTC.

The rearrangement uses TRBV10-1 and TRBJ1-1, with a possible D match to TRBD1 (5 bases). There are 17 residues in the CDR3. The V gene's germline CDR1 is WNHNN and CDR2 SYGVQD (reference sequence). Between the trimmed V and J ends, which lost 4 bases and 2 bases, there was a span of 20 bases. The CDR3 sequence: CASSGTGTPGGNTEAFF. As DNA, the CDR3 is TGCGCCAGCAGTGGCACCGGGACCCCGGGGGGAAACACTGAAGCTTTCTTT.

The rearrangement links TRBV5-1 to TRBJ2-1; the match to TRBD2 covers 9 bases. CDR1 SGHRS and CDR2 YFSETQ come from the germline V gene. Trimming removed 5 bases from V and 5 bases from J; junction bases left unmatched: 17. CDR3 length: 18 residues. CDR3: CASSLGPTTSGHHNEQFF. CDR3 sequence (DNA): TGCGCCAGCAGTTTAGGGCCCACCACTAGCGGGCATCACAATGAGCAGTTCTTC. Full variable domain (missing parts from reference TRBV5-1 and TRBJ2-1): KAGVTQTPRYLIKTRGQQVTLSCSPISGHRSVSWYQQTPGQGLQFLFEYFSETQRNKGNFPGRFSGRQFSNSRSEMNVSTLELGDSALYLCASSLGPTTSGHHNEQFFGPGTRLTVL.

On this clone: One end of the junction does not line up with germline, which may come from a read error. The rearrangement joins TRBV29-1 to TRBJ1-1, with 7 bases aligning to TRBD1. Per the germline V gene, CDR1 is SQVTM and CDR2 is ANQGSEA. The CDR3 has 14 amino acids. The chain's CDR3 is CGVVTGQMNTEAFF. The CDR3 DNA is TGCGGCGTTGTTACGGGACAGATGAACACTGAAGCTTTCTTT.

The CDR3 loop reads CASSLHEGYYNEQFF. The DNA of the CDR3 is TGCGCCAGCAGCTTGCACGAGGGATACTACAATGAGCAGTTCTTC. This rearrangement joins TRBV5-1 to TRBJ2-1, with D tentatively TRBD2 (5 bases). The CDR3 loop spans 15 amino acids. The V gene's germline CDR1 is SGHRS and CDR2 YFSETQ. The V end lost 1 base, the J end lost 3 bases, and 11 bases lay between the germline ends.

The V call is TRBV7-2, the J call TRBJ1-4; 8 nucleotides agree with TRBD1. The V and J ends lost 2 bases and 4 bases, in that order; junction bases with no gene match: 6. CDR3 length: 16 residues. Germline lookup yields CDR1 SGHTA and CDR2 FQGNSA. In DNA, the CDR3 is TGTGCCAGCAGCTTATCAGGGGGCAACAATAATGAAAAACTGTTTTTT. This codes for CASSLSGGNNNEKLFF.

The rearrangement uses TRBV2 and TRBJ2-1; weak D call: TRBD1 (5 bases). The CDR3 loop spans 13 amino acids. V was cut by 4 bases and J by 4 bases, with 8 bases left in between. Germline values: CDR1 SNHLY, CDR2 FYNNEI. The chain's CDR3 is CASSVRVYNEQFF. In DNA, the CDR3 is TGTGCCAGCAGTGTCAGGGTATACAATGAGCAGTTCTTC.

This chain links TRBV5-4 with TRBJ2-7, with a tentative D call TRBD2 (6 bases). From germline, CDR1 is SGHNT and CDR2 YYREEE (reference sequence). The CDR3 sequence is 15 residues long. Between the trimmed V and J ends, which lost 4 bases and 0 bases, there was a span of 14 bases. The CDR3 here is CASSRASASSYEQYF. The CDR3 DNA reads as TGTGCCAGCAGCCGCGCTAGCGCTAGCTCCTACGAGCAGTACTTC. Complete variable domain (other parts from reference TRBV5-4 and TRBJ2-7): ETGVTQSPTHLIKTRGQQVTLRCSSQSGHNTVSWYQQALGQGPQFIFQYYREEENGRGNFPPRFSGLQFPNYSSELNVNALELDDSALYLCASSRASASSYEQYFGPGTRLTVT.

J is TRBJ2-7 and V is TRBV4-3; 12 bases agree with TRBD2. Germline V CDR1 and CDR2: LGHNA, YSLEER. J was trimmed by 6 bases and V by 0 bases; bases with no gene match: 15. The CDR3 has 19 residues. CDR3 coding DNA: TGCGCCAGCAGCCAAGAGGTACTAGCGGGAGGCACCTTAGTACCCGAGCAGTACTTC. It translates to CASSQEVLAGGTLVPEQYF.

The genes are TRBV7-3 and TRBJ2-3; 12 positions match TRBD2. Germline loops: CDR1 SGHTA, CDR2 FQGTGA. The V gene end was trimmed by 4 bases and the J gene end by 0 bases; junction bases not matched to a gene: 8. The CDR3 is 18 residues long. DNA of the CDR3: TGTGCCAGCAGCTCCAGGGGGGGGACTAGCGGGAGCACAGATACGCAGTATTTT. Translating it yields CASSSRGGTSGSTDTQYF.

The chain carries TRBV28 and TRBJ2-7, with 13 nucleotides matching TRBD2. CDR1 is MDHEN and CDR2 is SYDVKM in the germline V gene. Trimming cost V 5 bases and J 2 bases; bases outside gene matches: 3. The CDR3 totals 15 residues. The CDR3: CASSPGLAGTYEQYF. Here the CDR3 DNA reads TGTGCCAGCAGTCCGGGACTAGCGGGAACCTACGAGCAGTACTTC.

This sequence joins TRBV6-5 and TRBJ1-2, with TRBD1 identical over 7 bases. Germline-derived CDR1 and CDR2 are MNHEY and SVGAGI. The CDR3 has 15 amino acids. Trimming at V came to 0 bases and at J to 3 bases, leaving 4 bases not matched to a gene. The CDR3 region has the DNA TGTGCCAGCAGTTACTCTGCAGGGGGAGACTATGGCTACACCTTC. It translates to CASSYSAGGDYGYTF.

In DNA form, the CDR3 reads TGTGCCAGCAGCTTAGAAAGGTGGCTAGCCCAAAACCAGCAGTTCTTC. Translating gives CASSLERWLAQNQQFF. The chain combines TRBV11-2 with TRBJ2-1; D might be TRBD2 (5 bases). The germline V gene has CDR1 SGHAT and CDR2 FQNNGV. The CDR3 runs to 16 residues. Deletions cut 0 bases from V and 11 bases from J, with 20 bases between.

CDR3 nucleotide sequence: TGTGCCAGTTCGCGGGGGCGCGGTGAAAAACTGTTTTTT. Translating gives CASSRGRGEKLFF. V and J are TRBV19 and TRBJ1-4; the D gene is possibly TRBD1 (6 bases). The length of the CDR3 is 13 residues. Trimming stripped 8 bases from V and 7 bases from J, with 14 bases between. Germline V gene sequence: CDR1 LNHDA, CDR2 SQIVND (reference sequence).

This clone has just one count. The chain carries TRBV7-9 and TRBJ1-4; 7 nucleotides line up with TRBD1. V lost 5 bases, J lost 0 bases, and 12 bases stayed unmatched. The CDR3 totals 18 residues. Looked up from germline, CDR1 is SEHNR and CDR2 is FQNEAQ (reference sequence). The CDR3 coding sequence is TGTGCCAGCAGCCCTAACCCAGGACAGGTTGCAACTAATGAAAAACTGTTTTTT. Its translation is CASSPNPGQVATNEKLFF.